This T cell receptor (beta chain) is from a study of blood T cell repertoires in COVID-19. Study overall: Samples representing acute and convalescent COVID-19 were sourced from the United States, Italy and Spain. The analysed material was cDNA or gDNA that came from T cells, B-cell-depleted T cells, or PBMCs.

The authors' processing: Reference gene primer amplification in the assay estimated nucleated cell counts. The method was immunoSEQ multiplex PCR; TCRdb's version includes in-frame clones alone and lacks a portion of them. V, J and clone size were drawn from that table, and D and trimming were deduced from the DNA. This table has approximately 280,000 clones, about 88% appearing once. The table lists this clone with a count of one. Other nucleotide sequences from this sample produce the same CDR3. Germline V CDR1 and CDR2: SGHTA, FQGTGA. V dropped 5 bases and J dropped 6 bases, with 11 bases sitting between them. The CDR3 extends over 13 amino acids.

The clonotype originates from a woman between 55 and 75 years old with acute or convalescent COVID-19. The V gene is TRBV7-3, the J gene TRBJ2-1, with a weak D call TRBD2 (6 bases). Sequencing was done on a sample of peripheral blood. The CDR3 reads CASSPGTSNEQFF. The DNA for the CDR3 is TGTGCCAGCAGCCCGGGGACTTCCAATGAGCAGTTCTTC.